The 12 T cell receptor beta chains listed next were all sequenced from one sample in a study of T cell responses to AZD1222 COVID-19 vaccine. Sequencing was performed with immunoSEQ multiplex PCR; in TCRdb, only in-frame clones are kept and a portion is missing. The table has under 150,000 clones, 90% seen once. The sequences come from peripheral blood, collected on day 0 of AZD1222 vaccination. The receptor set was obtained from an adult in good health.

The chain carries TRBV6-5 and TRBJ1-2, with D possibly TRBD1 on 5 matching bases. Germline V CDR1 and CDR2: MNHEY, SVGAGI. Trimming cost V 6 bases and J 6 bases, with 17 bases left between them. The CDR3 runs to 14 residues. CDR3 sequence: CASSLGRPADGYTF. As DNA, the CDR3 is TGTGCCAGCAGCTTGGGACGTCCCGCCGATGGCTACACCTTC.

Comments on this clone: The sample contains more than one DNA sequence encoding this CDR3. The chain is built from TRBV5-1 and TRBJ1-1; D is possibly TRBD1 (5 bases). The CDR3 contains 13 residues. V shed 4 bases and J shed 1 base, with 8 bases lying between them. Germline V CDR1 and CDR2: SGHRS, YFSETQ. CDR3 sequence: CASSLQGNTEAFF. The CDR3 DNA sequence: TGCGCCAGCAGCCTTCAGGGGAACACTGAAGCTTTCTTT.

The V and J genes are TRBV5-6 and TRBJ2-3; D tentatively fits TRBD1 or TRBD2 (5 bases each). Germline V lookup: CDR1 SGHDT, CDR2 YYEEEE. V gave up 3 bases and J gave up 1 base, with 9 bases separating them. This CDR3 comprises 14 residues. CDR3 amino acids: CASSWGTGTDTQYF. The CDR3 bases are TGTGCCAGCAGCTGGGGGACGGGCACAGATACGCAGTATTTT.

V usage is TRBV2 and J usage is TRBJ2-2, with 11 bases lining up with TRBD1. Germline V gene sequence: CDR1 SNHLY, CDR2 FYNNEI. Trimming at V came to 6 bases and at J to 5 bases, leaving 5 bases not matched to a gene. CDR3 length equals 15 residues. This CDR3 is CASRRGQGGTGELFF. The CDR3 bases are TGTGCCAGCAGGAGGGGACAGGGGGGAACCGGGGAGCTGTTTTTT.

This clone was counted between two and nine times. This rearrangement joins TRBV20-1 to TRBJ2-1; TRBD2 matches 8 bases. Per germline, CDR1 DFQATT and CDR2 SNEGSKA (reference sequence). This CDR3 has 16 amino acids. The junction had 13 bases not matched to a gene; V was cut back by 3 bases and J by 6 bases. The CDR3: CSASKAGTRSTNEQFF. CDR3 DNA: TGCAGTGCTAGTAAAGCCGGGACTAGATCCACCAATGAGCAGTTCTTC.

This chain uses TRBV11-3 with TRBJ2-7, with D hard to call. This CDR3 comprises 14 residues. Trimming shortened V by 7 bases and J by 5 bases, and 18 bases separated the two germline ends. Germline CDR1 SGHNT, CDR2 YENEEA. The CDR3: CASNPRTGGNEQYF. The CDR3 coding sequence is TGTGCCAGCAACCCCAGGACCGGTGGGAACGAGCAGTACTTC. The whole variable domain, remainder taken from reference TRBV11-3 and TRBJ2-7, is EAGVVQSPRYKIIEKKQPVAFWCNPISGHNTLYWYLQNLGQGPELLIRYENEEAVDDSQLPKDRFSAERLKGVDSTLKIQPAELGDSAVYLCASNPRTGGNEQYFGPGTRLTVT.

V and J are TRBV18 and TRBJ2-3; perhaps TRBD2 as D (5 bases). The CDR3 extends over 14 amino acids. CDR1 and CDR2 (germline): KGHSH, LQKENI. V was clipped by 3 bases and J by 3 bases, with 10 bases between them. CDR3 residues: CASSPSGRTDTQYF. In nucleotides, the CDR3 is TGTGCCAGCTCACCGTCGGGAAGGACAGATACGCAGTATTTT.

The V call is TRBV6-5, the J call TRBJ2-4; no clear D gene. The CDR3 runs to 13 residues. Germline CDR1 MNHEY, CDR2 SVGAGI. The germline V and J ends were trimmed by 6 bases and 9 bases, with 15 bases remaining between them. The CDR3 loop reads CASRPSEDGIQYF. The CDR3 DNA sequence: TGTGCCAGCAGACCCTCCGAGGATGGCATTCAGTACTTC.

The chain recombines TRBV10-3 with TRBJ2-1; 8 bases match TRBD2. CDR3 length: 13 amino acids. Germline values: CDR1 ENHRY, CDR2 SYGVKD. V gave up 8 bases and J gave up 2 bases; unmatched junction bases: 2. CDR3 DNA sequence: TGTGCCATCTTAGCGGGAACCTACAATGAGCAGTTCTTC. Its translation is CAILAGTYNEQFF.

This sequence joins TRBV18 and TRBJ2-7, with 8 nucleotides matching TRBD1. J gave up 3 bases and V 4 bases, and 5 bases lay outside the gene matches. The germline CDR1 and CDR2 sequences are KGHSH and LQKENI. CDR3 length: 14 residues. CDR3 loop: CASSLGQGDYEQYF. The CDR3 DNA reads TGTGCCAGCTCACTAGGACAGGGAGACTACGAGCAGTACTTC.

CDR3 residues: CASSQRRTGVEAEAFF. CDR3 DNA: TGTGCCAGCAGCCAACGTAGGACAGGGGTTGAAGCTGAAGCTTTCTTT. The rearrangement uses TRBV3-1 (or the pseudogene TRBV3-2) and TRBJ1-1, with TRBD1 matching over 9 bases. The germline gives CDR1 LGHDT, CDR2 YNNKEL (reference sequence). The trim removed 2 bases at V and 6 bases at J, leaving 10 bases unmatched. This CDR3 contains 16 residues.

The genes are TRBV6-6 and TRBJ2-7; D is possibly TRBD2 (5 bases). Germline V gene lookup returns CDR1 MNHNY and CDR2 SVGAGI (reference sequence). The V gene lost 6 bases and the J gene lost 2 bases, with 8 bases spanning the gap. The CDR3 loop spans 12 amino acids. The CDR3 spells CASRGSTYEQYF. As DNA, the CDR3 is TGTGCCAGCAGAGGGAGCACCTACGAGCAGTACTTC.